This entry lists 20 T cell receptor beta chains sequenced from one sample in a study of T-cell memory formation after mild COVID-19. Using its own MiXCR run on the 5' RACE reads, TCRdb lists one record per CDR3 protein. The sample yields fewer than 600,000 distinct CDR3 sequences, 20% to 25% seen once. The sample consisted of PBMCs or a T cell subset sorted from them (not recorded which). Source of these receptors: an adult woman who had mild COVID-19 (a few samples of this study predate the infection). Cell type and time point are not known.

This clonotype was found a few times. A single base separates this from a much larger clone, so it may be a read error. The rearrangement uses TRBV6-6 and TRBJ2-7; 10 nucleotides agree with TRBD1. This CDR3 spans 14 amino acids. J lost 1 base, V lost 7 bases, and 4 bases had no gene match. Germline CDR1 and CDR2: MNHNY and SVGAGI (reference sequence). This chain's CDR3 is CASIPGQGSYEQYF. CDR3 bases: TGTGCCAGCATCCCGGGACAGGGGTCCTACGAGCAGTACTTC.

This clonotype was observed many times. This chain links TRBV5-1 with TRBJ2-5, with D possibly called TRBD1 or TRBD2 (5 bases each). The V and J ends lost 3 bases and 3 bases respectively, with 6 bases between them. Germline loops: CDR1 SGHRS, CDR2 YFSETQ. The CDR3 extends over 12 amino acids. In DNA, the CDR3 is TGCGCCAGCAGCTGGGGGAAAGAGACCCAGTACTTC. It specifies CASSWGKETQYF.

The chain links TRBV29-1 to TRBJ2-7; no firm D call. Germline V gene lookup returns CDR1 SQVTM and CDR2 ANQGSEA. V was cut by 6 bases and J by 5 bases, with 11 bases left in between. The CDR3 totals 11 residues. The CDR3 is CSVAIENEQYF. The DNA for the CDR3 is TGCAGCGTCGCGATAGAGAACGAGCAGTACTTC.

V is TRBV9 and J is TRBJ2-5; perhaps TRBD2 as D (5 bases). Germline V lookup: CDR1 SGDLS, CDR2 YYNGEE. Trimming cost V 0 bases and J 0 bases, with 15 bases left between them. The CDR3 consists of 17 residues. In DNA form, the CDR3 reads TGTGCCAGCAGCGTAGGAGGTTCGGCGGGCTACCAAGAGACCCAGTACTTC. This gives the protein CASSVGGSAGYQETQYF. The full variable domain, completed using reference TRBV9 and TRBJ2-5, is DSGVTQTPKHLITATGQRVTLRCSPRSGDLSVYWYQQSLDQGLQFLIQYYNGEERAKGNILERFSAQQFPDLHSELNLSSLELGDSALYFCASSVGGSAGYQETQYFGPGTRLLVL.

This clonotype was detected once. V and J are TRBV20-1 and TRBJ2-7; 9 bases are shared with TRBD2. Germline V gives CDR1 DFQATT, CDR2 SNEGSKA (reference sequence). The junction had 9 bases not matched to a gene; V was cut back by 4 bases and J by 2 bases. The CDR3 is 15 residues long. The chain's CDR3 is CSANPRLAVAYEQYF. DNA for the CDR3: TGCAGTGCTAATCCCAGACTAGCGGTAGCCTACGAGCAGTACTTC.

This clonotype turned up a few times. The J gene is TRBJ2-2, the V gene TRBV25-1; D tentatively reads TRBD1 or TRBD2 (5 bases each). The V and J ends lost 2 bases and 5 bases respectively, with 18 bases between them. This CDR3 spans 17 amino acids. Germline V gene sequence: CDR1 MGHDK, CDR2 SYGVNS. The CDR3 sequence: CASSENSGGSVTGELFF. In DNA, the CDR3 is TGTGCCAGCAGTGAAAACTCTGGGGGTAGCGTAACCGGGGAGCTGTTTTTT. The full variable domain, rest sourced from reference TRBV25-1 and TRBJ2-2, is EADIYQTPRYLVIGTGKKITLECSQTMGHDKMYWYQQDPGMELHLIHYSYGVNSTEKGDLSSESTVSRIRTEHFPLTLESARPSHTSQYLCASSENSGGSVTGELFFGEGSRLTVL.

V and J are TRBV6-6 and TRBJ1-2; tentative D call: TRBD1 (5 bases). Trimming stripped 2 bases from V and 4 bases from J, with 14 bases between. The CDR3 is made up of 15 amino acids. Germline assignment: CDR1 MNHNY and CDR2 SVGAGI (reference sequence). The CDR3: CASSYTRDLSYGYTF. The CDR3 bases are TGTGCCAGCAGTTACACCCGGGACCTCTCCTATGGCTACACCTTC.

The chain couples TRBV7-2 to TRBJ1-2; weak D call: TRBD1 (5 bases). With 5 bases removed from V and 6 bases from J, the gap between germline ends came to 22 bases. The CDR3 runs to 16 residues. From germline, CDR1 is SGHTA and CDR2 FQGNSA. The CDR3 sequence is CASSLDARAGLDGYTF. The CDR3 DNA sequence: TGTGCCAGCAGCCTTGACGCGAGGGCGGGGCTGGATGGCTACACCTTC.

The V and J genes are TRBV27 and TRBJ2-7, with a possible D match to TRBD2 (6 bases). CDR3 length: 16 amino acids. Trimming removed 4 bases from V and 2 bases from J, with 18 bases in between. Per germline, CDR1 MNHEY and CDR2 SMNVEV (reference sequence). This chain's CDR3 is CASSSSGGVYTYEQYF. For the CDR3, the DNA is TGTGCCAGCAGTTCCTCCGGAGGGGTTTATACCTACGAGCAGTACTTC.

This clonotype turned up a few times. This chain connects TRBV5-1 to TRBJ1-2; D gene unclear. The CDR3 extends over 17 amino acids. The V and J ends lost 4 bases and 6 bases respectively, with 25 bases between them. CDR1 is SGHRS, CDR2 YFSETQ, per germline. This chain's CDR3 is CASSPGGDPYSKDGYTF. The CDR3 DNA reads TGCGCCAGCAGCCCCGGCGGTGACCCATACAGTAAGGATGGCTACACCTTC.

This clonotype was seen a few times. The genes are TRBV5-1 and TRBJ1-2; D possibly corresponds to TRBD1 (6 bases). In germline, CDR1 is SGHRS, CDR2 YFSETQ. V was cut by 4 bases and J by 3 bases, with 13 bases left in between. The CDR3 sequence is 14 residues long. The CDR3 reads CASSPDRYDYGYTF. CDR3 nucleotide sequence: TGCGCCAGCAGCCCGGACAGATACGACTATGGCTACACCTTC.

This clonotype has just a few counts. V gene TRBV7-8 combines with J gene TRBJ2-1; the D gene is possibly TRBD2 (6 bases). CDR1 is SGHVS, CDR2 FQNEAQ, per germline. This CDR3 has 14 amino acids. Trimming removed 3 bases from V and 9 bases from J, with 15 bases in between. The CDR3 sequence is CASSFGGIRGEQFF. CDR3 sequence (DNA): TGTGCCAGCAGCTTCGGGGGAATTCGGGGTGAGCAGTTCTTC.

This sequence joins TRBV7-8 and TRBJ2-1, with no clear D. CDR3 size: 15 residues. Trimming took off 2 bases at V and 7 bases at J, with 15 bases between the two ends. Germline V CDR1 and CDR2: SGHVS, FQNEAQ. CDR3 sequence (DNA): TGTGCCAGCAGCTTATCCCACAATATCCGGAATGAGCAGTTCTTC. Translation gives CASSLSHNIRNEQFF.

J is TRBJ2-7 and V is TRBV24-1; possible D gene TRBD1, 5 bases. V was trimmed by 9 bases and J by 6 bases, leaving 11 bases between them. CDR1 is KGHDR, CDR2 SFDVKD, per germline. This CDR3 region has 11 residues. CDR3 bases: TGTGCCACCGGGGCAGGATCCGAGCAGTACTTC. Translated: CATGAGSEQYF.

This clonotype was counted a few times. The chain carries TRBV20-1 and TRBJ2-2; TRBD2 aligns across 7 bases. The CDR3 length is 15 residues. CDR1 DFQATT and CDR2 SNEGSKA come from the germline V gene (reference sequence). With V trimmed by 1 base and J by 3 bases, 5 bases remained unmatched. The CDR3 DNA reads TGCAGTGCTAGAGCGGGAGGTTGGGACACCGGGGAGCTGTTTTTT. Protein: CSARAGGWDTGELFF.

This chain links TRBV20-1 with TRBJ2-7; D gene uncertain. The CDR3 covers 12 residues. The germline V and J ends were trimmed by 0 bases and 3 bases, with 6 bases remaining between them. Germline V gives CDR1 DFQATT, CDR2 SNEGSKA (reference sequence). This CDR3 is CSARESVYEQYF. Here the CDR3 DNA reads TGCAGTGCTAGAGAGAGTGTCTACGAGCAGTACTTC.

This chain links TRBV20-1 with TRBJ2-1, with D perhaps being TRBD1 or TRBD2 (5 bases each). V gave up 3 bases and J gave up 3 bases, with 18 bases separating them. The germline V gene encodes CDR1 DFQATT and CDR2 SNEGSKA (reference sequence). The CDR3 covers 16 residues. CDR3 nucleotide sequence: TGCAGTGCTAGGAACCTCGGGTCAGGGAGCTACAATGAGCAGTTCTTC. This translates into CSARNLGSGSYNEQFF.

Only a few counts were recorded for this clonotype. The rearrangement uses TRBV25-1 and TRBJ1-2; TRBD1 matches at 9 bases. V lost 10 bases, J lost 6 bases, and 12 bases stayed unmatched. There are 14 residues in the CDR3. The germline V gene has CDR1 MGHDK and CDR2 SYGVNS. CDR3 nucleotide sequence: TGTGCCACCCAACCTAGGGACAGGGCTGATGGCTACACCTTC. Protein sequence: CATQPRDRADGYTF.

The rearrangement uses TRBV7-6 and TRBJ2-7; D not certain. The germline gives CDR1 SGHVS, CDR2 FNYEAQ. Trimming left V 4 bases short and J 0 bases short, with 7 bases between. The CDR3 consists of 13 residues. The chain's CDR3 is CASSSPSSYEQYF. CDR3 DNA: TGTGCCAGCAGCTCCCCCTCCTCCTACGAGCAGTACTTC.

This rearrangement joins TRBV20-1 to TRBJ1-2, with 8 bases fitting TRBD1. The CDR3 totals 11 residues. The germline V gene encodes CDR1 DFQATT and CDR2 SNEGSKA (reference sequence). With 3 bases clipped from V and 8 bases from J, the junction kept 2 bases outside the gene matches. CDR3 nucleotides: TGCAGTGCTAGGGACAGGGTAGGCTACACCTTC. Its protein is CSARDRVGYTF.